A single sample gave rise to the 14 T cell receptor beta chains below, sequenced in a study of shared clonotypes between healthy human individuals. TCRdb's table, derived via immunoSEQ multiplex PCR, lists solely in-frame clones and lacks some. The sample lists fewer than 850,000 clones; around 72% were seen once. The material sequenced was memory CD4+ T cells sorted from blood. Subset here: CD45RA-negative fraction. These receptors came from a woman younger than 45 in good health.

Points on this clone: With a far larger clone one base away, a read error is the likely cause. Other DNA sequences from this sample encode an identical CDR3 as well. This chain joins TRBV30 and TRBJ1-3; TRBD1 aligns across 7 bases. The CDR3 spans 14 residues. CDR1 GTSNPN and CDR2 SVGIG come from the germline V gene (reference sequence). The CDR3 sequence: CAWSRGGSGNTIYF. CDR3 in DNA: TGTGCCTGGAGCCGAGGGGGCTCTGGAAACACTATATATTTT.

The sample holds one count of this clone. The chain links TRBV5-1 to TRBJ2-1, with a possible D match to TRBD1 (5 bases). Germline-derived CDR1 and CDR2 are SGHRS and YFSETQ. V lost 3 bases and J lost 14, with 18 bases in between. This CDR3 has 13 amino acids. Written as DNA, the CDR3 is TGCGCCAGCAGCTCGGAAAGGGGCTTTAGGAAGTTCTTC. Residues: CASSSERGFRKFF.

This clone was counted only a few times. The chain couples TRBV29-1 to TRBJ2-3; TRBD2 aligns across 8 bases. Germline V gives CDR1 SQVTM, CDR2 ANQGSEA. CDR3 size: 14 residues. Trimming at V came to 6 bases and at J to 6 bases, leaving 11 bases not matched to a gene. The CDR3 is CSVGTRRGSDTQYF. The CDR3 bases are TGCAGCGTCGGGACTAGAAGGGGTTCGGATACGCAGTATTTT.

The rearrangement joins TRBV5-1 to TRBJ1-2, with D uncertain. The CDR3 consists of 12 residues. Germline values: CDR1 SGHRS, CDR2 YFSETQ. V shed 0 bases and J shed 5 bases, with 5 bases lying between them. The CDR3 is CASSLDTYGYTF. DNA of the CDR3: TGCGCCAGCAGCTTGGACACATATGGCTACACCTTC.

The rearrangement joins TRBV28 to TRBJ2-7, with a weak D call TRBD2 (5 bases). Germline CDR1 and CDR2: MDHEN and SYDVKM. The CDR3 spans 16 residues. Trimming shortened V by 6 bases and J by 7 bases, and 25 bases separated the two germline ends. The CDR3 DNA sequence: TGTGCCAGCAGGGATAAAGCGGAGCTGATTCTACGGGAGCAGTACTTC. Protein sequence: CASRDKAELILREQYF. The entire variable domain, with the rest obtained from reference TRBV28 and TRBJ2-7, is as follows: DVKVTQSSRYLVKRTGEKVFLECVQDMDHENMFWYRQDPGLGLRLIYFSYDVKMKEKGDIPEGYSVSREKKERFSLILESASTNQTSMYLCASRDKAELILREQYFGPGTRLTVT.

The V and J genes are TRBV18 and TRBJ1-2, with D possibly matching TRBD1 (5 bases). V gave up 6 bases and J gave up 0 bases, with 17 bases separating them. CDR1 KGHSH and CDR2 LQKENI come from the germline V gene. This CDR3 is 16 amino acids long. CDR3 sequence: CASSPKRGSSNYGYTF. CDR3 sequence (DNA): TGTGCCAGCTCCCCGAAGCGGGGGTCCTCTAACTATGGCTACACCTTC. Supplemented by reference TRBV18 and TRBJ1-2, the full variable domain reads NAGVMQNPRHLVRRRGQEARLRCSPMKGHSHVYWYRQLPEEGLKFMVYLQKENIIDESGMPKERFSAEFPKEGPSILRIQQVVRGDSAAYFCASSPKRGSSNYGYTFGSGTRLTVV.

This chain joins TRBV28 and TRBJ1-2, with 9 bases that match TRBD1. J lost 5 bases, V lost 6 bases, and 13 bases had no gene match. This CDR3 comprises 16 residues. Germline V gene data show CDR1 as MDHEN and CDR2 as SYDVKM. The CDR3 spells CASREGQGPLGYGYTF. CDR3 bases: TGTGCCAGCAGAGAGGGACAGGGCCCCTTGGGGTATGGCTACACCTTC.

The V call is TRBV18, the J call TRBJ2-7; 12 nucleotides align to TRBD1. CDR3 length: 15 residues. CDR1 and CDR2 (germline): KGHSH, LQKENI. V dropped 6 bases and J dropped 5; count of bases not matched to a gene: 8. The chain's CDR3 is CASSQGTGGIHEQYF. The CDR3 nucleotides read TGTGCCAGCTCTCAGGGGACAGGGGGCATCCACGAGCAGTACTTC.

The chain carries TRBV7-9 and TRBJ2-7; D is tentatively TRBD1 or TRBD2 (5 bases each). Trimming stripped 6 bases from V and 2 bases from J, with 20 bases between. CDR3 length: 16 amino acids. CDR1 and CDR2 from the germline V gene are SEHNR and FQNEAQ (reference sequence). The CDR3 is CASSHPGAVIPYEQYF. The CDR3 DNA follows: TGTGCCAGCAGTCACCCCGGGGCTGTGATCCCCTACGAGCAGTACTTC.

To note about this clone: Other DNA sequences from this sample encode an identical CDR3 as well. The chain uses TRBV7-9 and TRBJ2-1; 13 nucleotides line up with TRBD2. The CDR3 consists of 17 residues. Germline V gene sequence: CDR1 SEHNR, CDR2 FQNEAQ (reference sequence). After removal of 5 bases from V and 1 base from J, the junction contained 5 bases not matched to a gene. This CDR3 reads CASSPRTSGSSYNEQFF. In DNA, the CDR3 is TGTGCCAGCAGCCCCCGGACTAGCGGGAGTTCCTACAATGAGCAGTTCTTC.

Comments on this clone: In the same sample, other DNA sequences code for this CDR3. The chain carries TRBV6-1 and TRBJ1-5; no firm D call. Germline CDR1 reads MNHNS; CDR2 reads SASEGT. Deletions cut 3 bases from V and 1 base from J, with 7 bases between. The CDR3 length is 14 residues. The CDR3: CASSEYGSNQPQHF. The CDR3 nucleotides are TGTGCCAGCAGTGAGTATGGCAGCAATCAGCCCCAGCATTTT.

The rearrangement uses TRBV4-2 and TRBJ2-1; tentative D call: TRBD2 (6 bases). CDR1 LGHNA and CDR2 YNFKEQ come from the germline V gene. V lost 3 bases and J 4 bases, leaving 16 bases between the germline ends. This CDR3 comprises 16 residues. CDR3 bases: TGTGCCAGCAGCCACCTCGCCGGGACTTTTTACAATGAGCAGTTCTTC. This translates into CASSHLAGTFYNEQFF.

This chain connects TRBV5-4 to TRBJ2-7; TRBD2 might be the D (6 bases). Germline CDR1 reads SGHNT; CDR2 reads YYREEE (reference sequence). CDR3 length: 14 residues. V was clipped by 0 bases and J by 3 bases, with 10 bases between them. CDR3: CASSLDPGGYEQYF. In nucleotides, the CDR3 is TGTGCCAGCAGCTTGGACCCCGGGGGCTACGAGCAGTACTTC.

This chain connects TRBV5-1 to TRBJ1-1; 8 bases line up with TRBD1. Trimming cost V 4 bases and J 8 bases; bases outside gene matches: 7. Germline loops: CDR1 SGHRS, CDR2 YFSETQ. The CDR3 covers 13 residues. The chain's CDR3 is CASSVSGQGEAFF. The CDR3 bases are TGCGCCAGCAGCGTCTCTGGACAGGGCGAAGCTTTCTTT.